This passage covers 4 T cell receptor beta chains from one sample sequenced in a study of cytomegalovirus exposure and HLA in healthy donors. Primers: 60 Vbeta forward and 13 Jbeta reverse. Assay used: immunoSEQ multiplex PCR; TCRdb lists only in-frame clones, some missing. The sample lists about 130,000 clones, about four fifths occurring once. The specimen was PBMCs. The receptors stem from a man younger than 35 in good health and CMV-seronegative.

V is TRBV7-2 and J is TRBJ1-2, with D perhaps TRBD1 (5 bases). Germline V lookup: CDR1 SGHTA, CDR2 FQGNSA. The CDR3 consists of 11 residues. Deletions cut 5 bases from V and 4 bases from J, with 5 bases between. The CDR3 nucleotides read TGTGCCAGCAGCGGGGCCTATGGCTACACCTTC. This translates into CASSGAYGYTF.

The V and J genes are TRBV20-1 and TRBJ2-1, with unresolved D. CDR3 length equals 10 residues. Trimming took 6 bases from V and 4 from J, leaving 4 bases between them. Germline loops: CDR1 DFQATT, CDR2 SNEGSKA (reference sequence). CDR3 sequence (DNA): TGCAGTGCCCCGTACAATGAGCAGTTCTTC. As protein: CSAPYNEQFF.

Worth noting for this clone: At one end, the junction sequence differs from germline, possibly due to a read error. The V call is TRBV4-3, the J call TRBJ1-1; 11 bases align to TRBD1. Germline assignment: CDR1 LGHNA and CDR2 YSLEER. This CDR3 is 16 amino acids long. The CDR3 nucleotides read TGCGCCAGCAGCCAAAAAACTATGGGACAGGGGGGTGGTAGGATCTTT. Amino acid sequence: CASSQKTMGQGGGRIF.

The rearrangement joins TRBV6-1 to TRBJ1-1; the D gene is possibly TRBD1 (5 bases). With 0 bases removed from V and 3 bases from J, the gap between germline ends came to 11 bases. Per the germline V gene, CDR1 is MNHNS and CDR2 is SASEGT. CDR3 length equals 15 residues. CDR3 loop: CASSEASVGDTEAFF. The CDR3 coding sequence is TGTGCCAGCAGTGAAGCGAGCGTAGGGGACACTGAAGCTTTCTTT.